The rows below give T cell receptor beta chains drawn from one sample of a study of T cells in localized non-small cell lung cancer. Libraries were prepared by immunoSEQ multiplex PCR; TCRdb keeps only in-frame clonotypes and omits some of them. The sample lists 1,300 or so clones, under 30% seen once, with around 23% in the top ten. The sequencing here drew on lung tumor tissue, taken before any cancer treatment. The receptors here all came from a man between 40 and 70 years old with stage II squamous cell lung carcinoma. Both conserved end residues are part of each CDR3. The order of the fields is D gene, CDR3 length, V gene, clone size, J gene, CDR3 DNA, CDR3 protein. D genes are given only for firm matches. Clone size, where shown, is once, few, many, or a class for clones that have expanded.

D: TRBD2; length: 19; V: TRBV5-1; size: .; J: TRBJ2-2; DNA: TGCGCCAGCAGCTTGGCAGGGACTAGCGGGAGTTCGACCACCGGGGAGCTGTTTTTT; CDR3: CASSLAGTSGSSTTGELFF
D: TRBD1; length: 14; V: TRBV18; size: .; J: TRBJ2-7; DNA: TGTGCCAGCTCACCCGACAGGGGGGGGTACGAGCAGTACTTC; CDR3: CASSPDRGGYEQYF
D: TRBD2; length: 17; V: TRBV9; size: medium-sized; J: TRBJ2-7; DNA: TGTGCCAGCAGCGTAGCTGGTCGGGCGGGAGGGATTTACGAGCAGTACTTC; CDR3: CASSVAGRAGGIYEQYF
D: .; length: 12; V: TRBV30; size: few; J: TRBJ2-2; DNA: TGTGCCTGGAGTGTACGGGGGTGGGAGCTGTTTTTT; CDR3: CAWSVRGWELFF
D: .; length: 13; V: TRBV18; size: .; J: TRBJ1-2; DNA: TGTGCCAGCTCACCGGAGGGGTATTATGGCTACACCTTC; CDR3: CASSPEGYYGYTF
D: .; length: 13; V: TRBV30; size: .; J: TRBJ1-5; DNA: TGTGCCTGGAGTGAACAGGGATATCAGCCCCAGCATTTT; CDR3: CAWSEQGYQPQHF
D: .; length: 14; V: TRBV19; size: .; J: TRBJ1-2; DNA: TGTGCCAGCCGAACGGGGACTGGAACCTATGGCTACACCTTC; CDR3: CASRTGTGTYGYTF
D: .; length: 13; V: TRBV18; size: few; J: TRBJ1-2; DNA: TGTGCCAGCTCACCAGAGGGGGTTTATGGCTACACCTTC; CDR3: CASSPEGVYGYTF
D: TRBD1; length: 19; V: TRBV23-1; size: .; J: TRBJ1-4; DNA: TGCGCCAGCAGTCAAATCGCCAGAGGCAGGGGGCTGACTAATGAAAAACTGTTTTTT; CDR3: CASSQIARGRGLTNEKLFF
D: .; length: 14; V: TRBV19; size: few; J: TRBJ1-5; DNA: TGTGCCAGTAGTATAGATGCAGGCGGCCAGCCCCAGCATTTT; CDR3: CASSIDAGGQPQHF
D: .; length: 13; V: TRBV19; size: .; J: TRBJ2-5; DNA: TGTGCCAGTAGTATAGCACAGCAAGAGACCCAGTACTTC; CDR3: CASSIAQQETQYF
D: .; length: 13; V: TRBV6-8; size: large; J: TRBJ1-1; DNA: TGTGCCATCACACTAGGGACGAACACTGAAGCTTTCTTT; CDR3: CAITLGTNTEAFF
D: .; length: 12; V: TRBV9; size: large; J: TRBJ2-1; DNA: TGTGCCAGCAGCGTGCAGGGTACTGAGCAGTTCTTC; CDR3: CASSVQGTEQFF
D: .; length: 16; V: TRBV10-3; size: few; J: TRBJ2-5; DNA: TGTGCCAGCGCGATAGGTCCAGCAGGGAGTAGGGAGACCCAGTACTTC; CDR3: CASAIGPAGSRETQYF
D: TRBD1; length: 14; V: TRBV18; size: few; J: TRBJ1-1; DNA: TGTGCCAGCTCACCATCTGCTACAGGGGCAGAAGCTTTCTTT; CDR3: CASSPSATGAEAFF
D: .; length: 15; V: TRBV15; size: few; J: TRBJ2-7; DNA: TGTGCCACCAGCAGAGATTCGCGGACCTCCGGCGAGCAGTACTTC; CDR3: CATSRDSRTSGEQYF
D: TRBD2; length: 17; V: TRBV18; size: .; J: TRBJ2-3; DNA: TGTGCCAGCTCAATATGGACTAGCGGGAGGGCCGGTGATACGCAGTATTTT; CDR3: CASSIWTSGRAGDTQYF
D: .; length: 15; V: TRBV6-8; size: medium-sized; J: TRBJ2-7; DNA: TGTGCCAGCAGGAGCGAGGGCGACTCCAACTACGAGCAGTACTTC; CDR3: CASRSEGDSNYEQYF
D: .; length: 13; V: TRBV6-8; size: large; J: TRBJ1-1; DNA: TGTGCCAGCAGTTACCCTACCGGGAAGGAAGCTTTCTTT; CDR3: CASSYPTGKEAFF
D: TRBD2; length: 15; V: TRBV7-6; size: .; J: TRBJ2-7; DNA: TGTGCCAGCAGCTTAGCGGCGGGAGGCCCCTACGAGCAGTACTTC; CDR3: CASSLAAGGPYEQYF